The sequence of this T cell receptor beta chain was determined in a study of OX40 agonist ivuxolimab in advanced cancers. Profiled with immunoSEQ multiplex PCR; TCRdb holds only in-frame clones, not every one. The repertoire holds fewer than 70,000 clones, with 87% as singletons. The junction had 6 bases not matched to a gene; V was cut back by 5 bases and J by 5 bases. The CDR3 spans 14 residues. CDR1 MNHEY and CDR2 SVGAGI come from the germline V gene. The receptor was isolated from an adult with an advanced solid tumor such as melanoma, head and neck, liver or kidney cancer. Material: CD4+ or CD8+ T cells sorted from blood, obtained in a trial of the OX40 agonist ivuxolimab. The V call is TRBV6-5, the J call TRBJ2-5; 9 bases agree with TRBD2. The chain's CDR3 is CASSRSGSWETQYF. The CDR3 DNA reads TGTGCCAGCAGTCGTAGCGGGAGTTGGGAGACCCAGTACTTC.